The 25 T cell receptor beta chains reported below all come from one sample, sequenced in a study of T cells in localized non-small cell lung cancer. Clones were read by immunoSEQ multiplex PCR, and TCRdb kept only the in-frame ones, dropping some. The data contain some 90,000 clones, approximately 86% of them seen just once; the ten biggest clones take up around 16%. The material sequenced was peripheral blood, taken before any cancer treatment. The receptors originated from a man aged 40 to 70 with stage I squamous cell lung carcinoma.

The genes are TRBV5-4 and TRBJ2-1; 9 bases fit TRBD2. This CDR3 has 17 amino acids. Trimming cost V 4 bases and J 8 bases; bases outside gene matches: 16. CDR1 and CDR2 from the germline V gene are SGHNT and YYREEE (reference sequence). DNA of the CDR3: TGTGCCAGCAGCAACCGGGGCGGGGGGGCCAGAGACGATGAGCAGTTCTTC. This encodes CASSNRGGGARDDEQFF.

The chain carries TRBV2 and TRBJ2-3; D unclear. The length of the CDR3 is 13 residues. V was shortened by 2 bases and J by 6 bases, with 9 bases between the two germline ends. CDR1 is SNHLY and CDR2 is FYNNEI in the germline V gene. CDR3 sequence reads: CASSELETDTQYF. The CDR3 DNA sequence: TGTGCCAGCAGTGAACTGGAAACCGATACGCAGTATTTT.

The chain combines TRBV5-1 with TRBJ1-1; D is undetermined. CDR1 and CDR2 (germline): SGHRS, YFSETQ. The V end lost 4 bases, the J end lost 7 bases, and 17 bases lay between the germline ends. The CDR3 contains 14 residues. DNA of the CDR3: TGCGCCAGCAGCCTCCTGGGAGCCCGGGATGAAGCTTTCTTT. Protein sequence: CASSLLGARDEAFF. The full variable domain, with the rest looked up from reference TRBV5-1 and TRBJ1-1, is KAGVTQTPRYLIKTRGQQVTLSCSPISGHRSVSWYQQTPGQGLQFLFEYFSETQRNKGNFPGRFSGRQFSNSRSEMNVSTLELGDSALYLCASSLLGARDEAFFGQGTRLTVV.

The chain employs TRBV19 and TRBJ2-1; weak D call: TRBD2 (5 bases). The CDR3 runs to 13 residues. V lost 0 bases to trimming and J lost 9 bases, with 9 bases between them. Germline V lookup: CDR1 LNHDA, CDR2 SQIVND (reference sequence). CDR3 in amino acids: CASSIENRGEQFF. Written as DNA, the CDR3 is TGTGCCAGTAGTATAGAGAACCGGGGTGAGCAGTTCTTC.

Note on this clone: The same CDR3 also results from other DNA sequences found in this sample. The J gene is TRBJ1-6, the V gene TRBV6-5; 9 bases are shared with TRBD1. V gave up 3 bases and J gave up 7 bases; unmatched junction bases: 4. The CDR3 has 15 residues. Germline loops: CDR1 MNHEY, CDR2 SVGAGI. The CDR3, as DNA: TGTGCCAGCAGTTATTCGACAGGGGGGAATTCACCCCTCCACTTT. Encoded protein: CASSYSTGGNSPLHF.

The chain employs TRBV18 and TRBJ2-2; D call uncertain. Trimming stripped 3 bases from V and 1 base from J, with 6 bases between. This CDR3 spans 14 amino acids. From germline, CDR1 is KGHSH and CDR2 LQKENI. The CDR3 spells CASSPGQNTGELFF. The CDR3 nucleotides are TGTGCCAGCTCACCGGGTCAGAACACCGGGGAGCTGTTTTTT.

The chain uses TRBV18 and TRBJ2-4, with D tentatively TRBD2 (6 bases). The germline V gene encodes CDR1 KGHSH and CDR2 LQKENI. V gave up 2 bases and J gave up 5 bases, with 19 bases separating them. CDR3 length: 17 residues. CDR3 region: CASSPLRGGGAQNIQYF. The CDR3 region has the DNA TGTGCCAGCTCACCATTGAGGGGCGGAGGGGCCCAAAACATTCAGTACTTC.

Only one count was recorded for this clone. This sequence joins TRBV5-1 and TRBJ2-3; 11 bases map to TRBD2. Germline-derived CDR1 and CDR2 are SGHRS and YFSETQ. The ends lost 4 bases at V and 1 base at J; junction bases unmatched: 5. The CDR3 has 16 residues. CDR3 coding DNA: TGCGCCAGCAGCCAGCTGACTAGCGGGGGCACAGATACGCAGTATTTT. This translates into CASSQLTSGGTDTQYF.

The chain recombines TRBV13 with TRBJ1-2; D possibly corresponds to TRBD1 (5 bases). The CDR3 spans 15 residues. Trimming removed 5 bases at V and 4 bases at J, with 17 bases between. Germline V gene sequence: CDR1 PRHDT, CDR2 FYEKMQ (reference sequence). For the CDR3, the DNA is TGTGCCAGCAGCCAAACGGGACGGCGAACCTATGGCTACACCTTC. It is translated as CASSQTGRRTYGYTF.

V gene TRBV7-9 combines with J gene TRBJ1-2, with D possibly matching TRBD1 (6 bases). CDR1 is SEHNR, CDR2 FQNEAQ, per germline (reference sequence). The CDR3 is 14 residues long. V lost 1 base, J lost 8 bases, and 14 bases lay in between. The CDR3 sequence is CASSLDRESGGYTF. The CDR3 DNA reads as TGTGCCAGCAGCTTAGACAGGGAGTCCGGCGGCTACACCTTC.

This chain connects TRBV6-1 to TRBJ1-1; D remains unclear. Per germline, CDR1 MNHNS and CDR2 SASEGT. The CDR3 contains 14 residues. V gave up 7 bases and J gave up 5 bases, with 17 bases separating them. CDR3 loop: CASTIIAGGTEAFF. The CDR3 coding sequence is TGTGCCAGCACTATAATCGCAGGAGGAACTGAAGCTTTCTTT.

This clone rates as medium-sized. The rearrangement joins TRBV27 to TRBJ2-5; 8 bases match TRBD2. Germline CDR1 MNHEY, CDR2 SMNVEV (reference sequence). With V trimmed by 3 bases and J by 2 bases, 17 bases remained unmatched. This CDR3 is 19 amino acids long. The CDR3 spells CASSLGLAGAIGPQETQYF. In nucleotides, the CDR3 is TGTGCCAGCAGTTTGGGGCTAGCGGGCGCTATTGGCCCTCAAGAGACCCAGTACTTC.

The V and J genes are TRBV5-1 and TRBJ1-2; D is perhaps TRBD1 (5 bases). Germline lookup yields CDR1 SGHRS and CDR2 YFSETQ. V was shortened by 0 bases and J by 4 bases, with 16 bases between the two germline ends. CDR3 length: 16 residues. The CDR3 DNA reads TGCGCCAGCAGCTTGGCCGGGGACGGAACCATCTATGGCTACACCTTC. Amino acid sequence: CASSLAGDGTIYGYTF.

This sequence joins TRBV5-1 and TRBJ1-1; the D gene is possibly TRBD1 (5 bases). This CDR3 is built from 17 residues. Between the trimmed V and J ends, which lost 4 bases and 1 base, there was a span of 20 bases. Germline assignment: CDR1 SGHRS and CDR2 YFSETQ. In nucleotides, the CDR3 is TGCGCCAGCAGCCTAAGAAGGTGGGGCGGAAGGAACACTGAAGCTTTCTTT. It yields the protein CASSLRRWGGRNTEAFF.

This clone was recorded a few times. The V gene is TRBV9, the J gene TRBJ2-5; tentatively, D is TRBD1 or TRBD2 (5 bases each). CDR1 and CDR2 (germline): SGDLS, YYNGEE. This CDR3 spans 14 amino acids. Trimming pared 6 bases from V and 0 bases from J, leaving 12 bases between. CDR3 sequence: CASNRRADQETQYF. As DNA, the CDR3 is TGTGCCAGCAACAGGCGGGCAGACCAAGAGACCCAGTACTTC.

The chain uses TRBV19 and TRBJ1-1, with D perhaps matching TRBD1 (5 bases). Germline V gene sequence: CDR1 LNHDA, CDR2 SQIVND (reference sequence). V was trimmed by 6 bases and J by 8 bases, leaving 19 bases between them. This CDR3 is built from 14 residues. CDR3 loop: CASRLAEGPSEAFF. CDR3 DNA sequence: TGTGCCAGTAGACTAGCTGAGGGACCCTCCGAAGCTTTCTTT.

The chain combines TRBV5-1 with TRBJ1-1, with TRBD1 identical over 7 bases. The J segment lost 1 base and the V segment lost 0 bases, leaving 3 bases of the junction unmatched. The CDR3 has 15 residues. The germline CDR1 and CDR2 sequences are SGHRS and YFSETQ. The CDR3 nucleotides are TGCGCCAGCAGCTTGGGCAGGGGGAAGAACACTGAAGCTTTCTTT. Translating it yields CASSLGRGKNTEAFF.

The CDR3 DNA is TGCAGCGTTGCAGGGGGCTACATGGGCACAGATACGCAGTATTTT. Amino acids: CSVAGGYMGTDTQYF. The chain joins TRBV29-1 to TRBJ2-3; 8 nucleotides agree with TRBD1. The CDR3 totals 15 residues. Germline CDR1 and CDR2: SQVTM and ANQGSEA. J lost 1 base, V lost 4 bases, and 7 bases had no gene match.

The V call is TRBV6-4, the J call TRBJ1-1; perhaps TRBD1 as D (5 bases). V was trimmed by 0 bases and J by 8 bases, leaving 10 bases between them. Germline loops: CDR1 MRHNA, CDR2 SNTAGT. The CDR3 contains 13 residues. CDR3: CASSDSGVSEAFF. DNA of the CDR3: TGTGCCAGCAGTGACTCGGGGGTCTCGGAAGCTTTCTTT.

The chain employs TRBV10-3 and TRBJ1-4; TRBD1 is a possible D gene (6 bases). CDR3 length: 12 amino acids. Germline assignment: CDR1 ENHRY and CDR2 SYGVKD. Trimming stripped 9 bases from V and 8 bases from J, with 13 bases between. DNA for the CDR3: TGTGCCATTTCTGGGGGGCACGAAAAACTGTTTTTT. Its translation is CAISGGHEKLFF.

The chain employs TRBV18 and TRBJ2-2; TRBD2 agrees at 12 bases. Trimming took 4 bases from V and 5 from J; bases not matched to a gene: 2. The CDR3 is 15 residues long. CDR1 and CDR2 (germline): KGHSH, LQKENI. The CDR3 nucleotides read TGTGCCAGCTCACTAGGACTAGCGGGGACCGGGGAGCTGTTTTTT. This translates into CASSLGLAGTGELFF.

With regard to this clone: Additional DNA sequences in this sample encode the identical CDR3. CDR3 loop: CASSRPLDEQYF. The CDR3 bases are TGCGCCAGCAGTCGTCCTCTGGACGAGCAGTACTTC. The chain uses TRBV5-1 and TRBJ2-7; D unresolved. The germline CDR1 and CDR2 sequences are SGHRS and YFSETQ. V lost 5 bases, J lost 5 bases, and 11 bases lay in between. This CDR3 region has 12 residues.

The rearrangement uses TRBV18 and TRBJ1-1; D ambiguous. Germline assignment: CDR1 KGHSH and CDR2 LQKENI. The CDR3 runs to 15 residues. V was pared by 3 bases and J by 4 bases, with 15 bases between. In DNA form, the CDR3 reads TGTGCCAGCTCACCTTACGGGAAAATATCCACTGAAGCTTTCTTT. Its protein is CASSPYGKISTEAFF.

The V gene is TRBV2, the J gene TRBJ1-2; D is undetermined. The germline V gene encodes CDR1 SNHLY and CDR2 FYNNEI. With 7 bases removed from V and 2 bases from J, the gap between germline ends came to 11 bases. CDR3 size: 13 residues. CDR3 DNA sequence: TGTGCCAGCACCGTGGAGCGAAACTATGGCTACACCTTC. It specifies CASTVERNYGYTF.

The chain carries TRBV7-9 and TRBJ1-2; no reliable D call. With 3 bases removed from V and 2 bases from J, the gap between germline ends came to 4 bases. CDR3 length: 12 amino acids. CDR1 and CDR2 from the germline V gene are SEHNR and FQNEAQ (reference sequence). The CDR3 sequence: CASSFINYGYTF. CDR3 DNA sequence: TGTGCCAGCAGCTTTATAAACTATGGCTACACCTTC.